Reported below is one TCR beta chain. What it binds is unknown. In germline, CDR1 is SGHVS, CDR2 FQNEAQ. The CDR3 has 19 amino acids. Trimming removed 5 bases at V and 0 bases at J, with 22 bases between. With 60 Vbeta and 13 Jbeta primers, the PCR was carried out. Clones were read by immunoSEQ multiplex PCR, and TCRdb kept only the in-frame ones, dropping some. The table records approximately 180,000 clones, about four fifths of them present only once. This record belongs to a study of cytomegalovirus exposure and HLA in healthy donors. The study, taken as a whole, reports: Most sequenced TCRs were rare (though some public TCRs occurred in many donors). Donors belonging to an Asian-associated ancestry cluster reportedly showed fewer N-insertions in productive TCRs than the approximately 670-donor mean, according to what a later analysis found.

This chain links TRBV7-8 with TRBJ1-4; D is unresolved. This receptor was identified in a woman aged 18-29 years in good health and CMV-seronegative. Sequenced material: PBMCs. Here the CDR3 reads CASSLWEETWFATNEKLFF. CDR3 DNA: TGTGCCAGCAGCCTTTGGGAGGAAACCTGGTTTGCAACTAATGAAAAACTGTTTTTT.